This TCR beta chain was recovered during a study of shared clonotypes between healthy human individuals. Profiling relied on immunoSEQ multiplex PCR, and the TCRdb table lists in-frame clones only, not all of them. The sample carries approximately 980,000 clones, approximately 80% recorded once. Trimming took 0 bases from V and 6 from J; bases not matched to a gene: 10. Germline CDR1 reads SGDLS; CDR2 reads YYNGEE. This CDR3 contains 17 residues. This sequence joins TRBV9 and TRBJ2-3, with TRBD2 matching 10 bases. The TCR was taken from a man between 18 and 35 years old in good health. The sample was memory CD4+ T cells sorted from blood. As for subset: CD45RA-negative fraction. CDR3 coding DNA: TGTGCCAGCAGCGTAGGTTGGCTAGCGGGAGATGGGGATACGCAGTATTTT. This codes for CASSVGWLAGDGDTQYF.